This TCR beta chain was retrieved from a study of shared clonotypes between healthy human individuals. Clones were sequenced by immunoSEQ multiplex PCR, and TCRdb holds only the in-frame ones, with some missing. The sample shows approximately 2.3 million clones, approximately 95% of them seen only once. Worth noting for this clone: Its antigen is unknown.

The study's findings and limits: The rarefaction results pointed to incomplete sorted-subset sequencing despite large depth.

The length of the CDR3 is 14 residues. Per the germline V gene, CDR1 is SNHLY and CDR2 is FYNNEI. Trimming took off 6 bases at V and 7 bases at J, with 15 bases between the two ends. Sequencing used naive CD4+ T cells from PBMCs. Noted subset: CD45RA+ positively selected. The receptor was derived from a man between 18 and 35 years old in good health. Some clones in this sample may be carry-over from other donors' samples. The chain links TRBV2 to TRBJ2-2; no firm D call. The CDR3, as DNA: TGTGCCAGCAGCGATTCCTTTATCGGCGGGGAGCTGTTTTTT. Its protein is CASSDSFIGGELFF.